This T cell receptor beta chain was found in a study of T-cell reconstitution after alpha-beta-depleted transplantation in children. Findings of the study overall: Expanded graft clones, several hundred of them, were reportedly the source of alpha-beta T cells about two months after transplant. At one year after transplant, newly produced T cells mostly accounted for T-cell counts and diversity. Some patients' high day-60 TCRbeta diversity was traced to surviving recipient T cells and thymic progenitors.

Note on this clonotype: Its antigen is not identified.

Unique molecular identifiers were used to barcode this TCRbeta library. Via MiXCR, TCRdb re-called the PCR reads, giving one row per CDR3 protein. This sample has hundreds of thousands of distinct CDR3 sequences, with under 20% found just once. The CDR3 contains 14 residues. The germline V and J ends were trimmed by 7 bases and 3 bases, with 14 bases remaining between them. Germline CDR1 is SGHRS and CDR2 is YFSETQ. The sequence was obtained from a boy under two years old who had a stem cell transplant for Wiskott-Aldrich syndrome, so the T cells may come from the graft donor. The V call is TRBV5-1, the J call TRBJ2-4, with a possible D match to TRBD1 (6 bases). The sequences come from PBMCs, mostly from graft donor cells, collected 360 days after TCRalphabeta/CD19-depleted stem cell transplant. DNA of the CDR3: TGCGCCAGCCAACAAGGGGGAGTCAAAAACATTCAGTACTTC. Translation gives CASQQGGVKNIQYF.